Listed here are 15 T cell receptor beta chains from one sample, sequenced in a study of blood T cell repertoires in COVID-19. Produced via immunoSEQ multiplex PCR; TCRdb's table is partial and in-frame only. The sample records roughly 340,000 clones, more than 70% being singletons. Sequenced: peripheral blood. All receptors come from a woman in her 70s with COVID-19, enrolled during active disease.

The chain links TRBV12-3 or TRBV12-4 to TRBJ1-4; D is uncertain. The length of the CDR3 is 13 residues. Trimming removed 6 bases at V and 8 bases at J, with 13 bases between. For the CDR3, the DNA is TGTGCCAGCAGGACGGAGGGAGGCGAAAAACTGTTTTTT. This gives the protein CASRTEGGEKLFF.

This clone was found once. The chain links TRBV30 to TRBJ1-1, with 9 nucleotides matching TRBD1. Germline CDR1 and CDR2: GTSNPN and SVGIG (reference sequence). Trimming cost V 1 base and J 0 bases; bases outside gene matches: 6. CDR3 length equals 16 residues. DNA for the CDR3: TGTGCCTGGAGTGCACAGGGGGCCGGGTTGAACACTGAAGCTTTCTTT. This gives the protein CAWSAQGAGLNTEAFF.

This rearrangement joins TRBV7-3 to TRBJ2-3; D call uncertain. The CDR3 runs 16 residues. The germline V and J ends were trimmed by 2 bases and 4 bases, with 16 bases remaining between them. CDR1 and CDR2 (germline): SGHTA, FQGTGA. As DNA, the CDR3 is TGTGCCAGCAGCTTACTGGGCAGCCGTGAAGCAGATACGCAGTATTTT. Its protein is CASSLLGSREADTQYF.

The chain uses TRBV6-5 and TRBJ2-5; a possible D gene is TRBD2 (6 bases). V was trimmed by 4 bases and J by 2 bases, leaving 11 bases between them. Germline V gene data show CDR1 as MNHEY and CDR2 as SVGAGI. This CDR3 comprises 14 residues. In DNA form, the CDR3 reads TGTGCCAGCAGTTCGGGGACTCCTCAAGAGACCCAGTACTTC. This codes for CASSSGTPQETQYF.

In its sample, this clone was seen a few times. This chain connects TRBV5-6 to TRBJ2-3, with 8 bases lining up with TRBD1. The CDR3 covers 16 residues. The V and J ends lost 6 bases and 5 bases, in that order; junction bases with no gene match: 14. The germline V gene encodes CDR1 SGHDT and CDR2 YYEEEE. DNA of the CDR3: TGTGCCAGCAACCCCCTAACAGGGGGGCGGGTAGATACGCAGTATTTT. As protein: CASNPLTGGRVDTQYF.

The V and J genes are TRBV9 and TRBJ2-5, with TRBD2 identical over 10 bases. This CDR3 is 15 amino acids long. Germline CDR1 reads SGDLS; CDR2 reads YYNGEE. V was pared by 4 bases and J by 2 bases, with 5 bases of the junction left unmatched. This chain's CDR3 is CASSLGLADQETQYF. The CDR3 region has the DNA TGTGCCAGCAGCCTCGGACTAGCGGATCAAGAGACCCAGTACTTC. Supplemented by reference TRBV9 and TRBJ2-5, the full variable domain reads DSGVTQTPKHLITATGQRVTLRCSPRSGDLSVYWYQQSLDQGLQFLIQYYNGEERAKGNILERFSAQQFPDLHSELNLSSLELGDSALYFCASSLGLADQETQYFGPGTRLLVL.

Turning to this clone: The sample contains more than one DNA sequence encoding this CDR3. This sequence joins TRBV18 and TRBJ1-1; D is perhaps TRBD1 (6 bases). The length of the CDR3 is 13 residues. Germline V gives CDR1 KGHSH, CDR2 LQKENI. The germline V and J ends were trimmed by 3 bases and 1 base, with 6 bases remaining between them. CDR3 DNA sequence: TGTGCCAGCTCACCGACAGGGAACACTGAAGCTTTCTTT. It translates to CASSPTGNTEAFF.

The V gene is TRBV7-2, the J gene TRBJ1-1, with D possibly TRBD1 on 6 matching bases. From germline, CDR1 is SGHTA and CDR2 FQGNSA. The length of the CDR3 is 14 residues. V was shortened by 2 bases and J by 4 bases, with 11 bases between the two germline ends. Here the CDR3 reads CASSLRGGPTEAFF. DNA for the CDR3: TGTGCCAGCAGCTTAAGGGGGGGCCCCACTGAAGCTTTCTTT.

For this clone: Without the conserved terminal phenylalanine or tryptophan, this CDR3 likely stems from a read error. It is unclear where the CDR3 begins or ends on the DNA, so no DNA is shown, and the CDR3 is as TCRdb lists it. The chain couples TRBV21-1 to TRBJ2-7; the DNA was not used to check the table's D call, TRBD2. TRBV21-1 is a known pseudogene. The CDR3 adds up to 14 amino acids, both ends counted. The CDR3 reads CASSKGPDRLAGPI.

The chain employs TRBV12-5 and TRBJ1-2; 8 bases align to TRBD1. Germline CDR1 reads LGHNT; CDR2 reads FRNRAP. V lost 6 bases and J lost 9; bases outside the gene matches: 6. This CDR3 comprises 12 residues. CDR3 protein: CASGLGQGSYTF. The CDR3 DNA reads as TGTGCTAGTGGCCTCGGACAGGGAAGCTACACCTTC.

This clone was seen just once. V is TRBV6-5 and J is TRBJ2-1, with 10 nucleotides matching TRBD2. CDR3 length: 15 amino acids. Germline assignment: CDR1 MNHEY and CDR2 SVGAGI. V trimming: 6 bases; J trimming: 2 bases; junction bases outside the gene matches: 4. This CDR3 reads CASRISGGAYNEQFF. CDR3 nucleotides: TGTGCCAGCAGAATCAGCGGGGGGGCCTACAATGAGCAGTTCTTC.

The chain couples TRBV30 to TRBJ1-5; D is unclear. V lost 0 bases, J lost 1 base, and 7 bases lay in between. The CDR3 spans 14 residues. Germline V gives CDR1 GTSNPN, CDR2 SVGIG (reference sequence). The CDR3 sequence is CAWSVGESNQPQHF. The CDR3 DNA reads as TGTGCCTGGAGTGTTGGAGAAAGCAATCAGCCCCAGCATTTT.

CDR3 in amino acids: CSVADTNNEKLFF. The DNA for the CDR3 is TGCAGCGTCGCCGACACCAATAATGAAAAACTGTTTTTT. The rearrangement links TRBV29-1 to TRBJ1-4; D unclear. The germline V gene has CDR1 SQVTM and CDR2 ANQGSEA. The CDR3 has 13 amino acids. Trimming left V 6 bases short and J 4 bases short, with 12 bases between.

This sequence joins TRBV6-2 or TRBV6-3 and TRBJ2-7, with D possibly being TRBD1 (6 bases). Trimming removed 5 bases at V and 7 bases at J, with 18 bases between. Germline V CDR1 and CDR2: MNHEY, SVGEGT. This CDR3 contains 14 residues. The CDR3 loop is CASSPTDSLGEQYF. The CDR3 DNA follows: TGTGCCAGCAGTCCGACGGACAGCCTAGGGGAGCAGTACTTC.

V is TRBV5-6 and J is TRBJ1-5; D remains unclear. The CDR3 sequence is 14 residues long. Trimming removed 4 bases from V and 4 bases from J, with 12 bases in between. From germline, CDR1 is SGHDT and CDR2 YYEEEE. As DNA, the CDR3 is TGTGCCAGCAGCCACCGGGAGCTTAATCAGCCCCAGCATTTT. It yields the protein CASSHRELNQPQHF.